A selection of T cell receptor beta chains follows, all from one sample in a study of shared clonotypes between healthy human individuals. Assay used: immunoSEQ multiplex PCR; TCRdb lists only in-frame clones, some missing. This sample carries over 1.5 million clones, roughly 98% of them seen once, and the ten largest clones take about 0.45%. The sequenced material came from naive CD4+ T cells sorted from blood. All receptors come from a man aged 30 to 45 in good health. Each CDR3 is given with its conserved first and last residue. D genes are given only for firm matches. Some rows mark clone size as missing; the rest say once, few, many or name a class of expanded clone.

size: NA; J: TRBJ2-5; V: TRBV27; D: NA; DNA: TGTGCCAGCAGTTTACGCGGACAAGAGACCCAGTACTTC; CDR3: CASSLRGQETQYF
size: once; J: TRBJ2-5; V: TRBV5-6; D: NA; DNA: TGTGCCAGCAGCTTGGTGAGGGGAGAGACCCAGTACTTC; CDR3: CASSLVRGETQYF
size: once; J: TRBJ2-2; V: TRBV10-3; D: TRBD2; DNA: TGTGCCATCAGTGCTACTAGCGGAGGGACCGGGGAGCTGTTTTTT; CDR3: CAISATSGGTGELFF
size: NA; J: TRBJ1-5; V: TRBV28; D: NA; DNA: TGTGCCAGCAGTTTTTCGGGTCAGGGTTTTGTGTATGTGCAGCCCCAGCATTTT; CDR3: CASSFSGQGFVYVQPQHF
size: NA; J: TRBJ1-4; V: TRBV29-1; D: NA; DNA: TGCAGCGCTGGGACTTTTGAAAAACTGTTTTTT; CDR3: CSAGTFEKLFF
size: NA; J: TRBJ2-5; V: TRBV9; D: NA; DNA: TGTGCCAGCAGCGTAGGTGGGGTGGCGGAGACCCAGTACTTC; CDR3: CASSVGGVAETQYF
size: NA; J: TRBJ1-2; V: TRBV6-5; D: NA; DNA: TGTGCCAGCAGTTACTCGAGTACACCGGGCTATGGCTACACCTTC; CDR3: CASSYSSTPGYGYTF
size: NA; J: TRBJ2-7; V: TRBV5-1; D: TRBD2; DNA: TGCGCCAGCAGCCCCGAGTCTAGCGGGGCCTCCTACGAGCAGTACTTC; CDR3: CASSPESSGASYEQYF
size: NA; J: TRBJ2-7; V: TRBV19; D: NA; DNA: TGTGCCAGTAGTATCAGTGGGCCCCTCCTCGGCGAGCAGTACTTC; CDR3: CASSISGPLLGEQYF
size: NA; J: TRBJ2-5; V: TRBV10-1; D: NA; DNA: TGCGCCAGCAGTACACGCAGGGGCGCGTCCCAGTACTTC; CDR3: CASSTRRGASQYF
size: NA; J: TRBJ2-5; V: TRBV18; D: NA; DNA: TGTGCCAGCTCACCGGCGACAGGACAAGTTGAGACCCAGTACTTC; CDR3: CASSPATGQVETQYF
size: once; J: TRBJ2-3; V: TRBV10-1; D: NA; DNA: TGCGCCAGCAGTGAGAGACAGTACACAGATACGCAGTATTTT; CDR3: CASSERQYTDTQYF
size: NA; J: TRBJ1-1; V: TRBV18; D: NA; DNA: TGTGCCAGCTCTACGGTTAGGGGACGGAACACTGAAGCTTTCTTT; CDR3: CASSTVRGRNTEAFF
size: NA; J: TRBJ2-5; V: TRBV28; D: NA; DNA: TGTGCCAGCAGTAATCCCCCCGGCGAAGAGACCCAGTACTTC; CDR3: CASSNPPGEETQYF
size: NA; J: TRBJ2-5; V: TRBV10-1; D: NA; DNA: TGCGCCAGCGCTCCCGGACCCCAAGAGACCCAGTACTTC; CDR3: CASAPGPQETQYF
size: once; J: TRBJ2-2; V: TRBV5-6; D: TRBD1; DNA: TGTGCCAGCAGCCCCCCGGGACAGGGCCCGAACACCGGGGAGCTGTTTTTT; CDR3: CASSPPGQGPNTGELFF
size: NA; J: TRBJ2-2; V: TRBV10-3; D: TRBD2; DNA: TGTGCCATCAGAGACCCCACTAGCGGGAACACCGGGGAGCTGTTTTTT; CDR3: CAIRDPTSGNTGELFF